The text below deals with one T cell receptor beta chain. Antigen unknown. The data were taken from a study of CD8+CD57+ T cells in acquired aplastic anemia. Turning to the study itself: Sorted CD4+ and CD8+ cells yielded DNA averaging approximately 3.5 ug. For CD4+ cells, healthy donors had an average of about 10.8 million reads.

General observations from the study: Patients and controls had in common twenty-nine CD8+ CDR3 sequences. With respect to CD8+ Simpson's diversity, patients and controls did not differ significantly.

Genomic DNA templated the TCR beta VDJ and CDR3 profiling. MiXCR was run by TCRdb on the reads, yielding one entry per CDR3 protein. The sample contains approximately 380,000 distinct CDR3 sequences, 65% to 80% of which appear only once. CDR3 size: 16 residues. CDR1 and CDR2 (germline): SGDLS, YYNGEE. V lost 4 bases and J 4 bases, leaving 19 bases between the germline ends. The rearrangement joins TRBV9 to TRBJ2-3; D is perhaps TRBD2 (5 bases). This clonotype was obtained from a human donor in good health, serving as a control. Sequenced material: sorted CD4+, CD8+, or CD8+CD57+ T cells (not recorded which) from PBMCs. The CDR3 nucleotides read TGTGCCAGCAGCCCTCCAGTGGGAGCCAGCGCAGATACGCAGTATTTT. Encoded protein: CASSPPVGASADTQYF.